Below are 18 T cell receptor beta chains sequenced from a single sample in a study of vaccination and CD4 T cells after COVID-19. As to treatment: roughly 11-day PBMC culture with coronavirus spike peptide pools or control peptides (ViraFEST assay). No antigen is known for these receptors. Sequenced with the Oncomine TCR Beta short-read assay was DNA taken from cultured CD4+ T cells. One entry per CDR3 protein, called by TCRdb with MiXCR from the PCR reads. Of thousands of distinct CDR3 sequences in the sample, about 49% were seen once. The sample was CD4+ T cells from blood, cultured in vitro. These receptors were obtained from a human donor who had recovered from COVID-19.

This rearrangement joins TRBV7-2 to TRBJ2-7; 9 positions match TRBD1. Trimming cost V 4 bases and J 5 bases; bases outside gene matches: 9. The germline gives CDR1 SGHTA, CDR2 FQGNSA. The CDR3 consists of 15 residues. In DNA, the CDR3 is TGTGCCAGCAGCTATTCCGGGACAGGGATCAACGAGCAGTACTTC. Translation gives CASSYSGTGINEQYF. Based on the CDR3 plus reference TRBV7-2 and TRBJ2-7, the full variable domain is GAGVSQSPSNKVTEKGKDVELRCDPISGHTALYWYRQSLGQGLEFLIYFQGNSAPDKSGLPSDRFSAERTGGSVSTLTIQRTQQEDSAVYLCASSYSGTGINEQYFGPGTRLTVT.

The sample holds a few counts of this clonotype. The chain recombines TRBV6-2 or TRBV6-3 with TRBJ1-6, with D unclear. The V and J ends lost 0 bases and 10 bases respectively, with 10 bases between them. The germline gives CDR1 MNHEY, CDR2 SVGEGT. This CDR3 spans 14 amino acids. Here the CDR3 DNA reads TGTGCCAGCAGTTACTCCGGCGGTGGGTCACCCCTCCACTTT. It specifies CASSYSGGGSPLHF.

This clonotype was seen only a few times. This chain joins TRBV20-1 and TRBJ1-1; weak D call: TRBD1 (6 bases). Trimming removed 8 bases from V and 3 bases from J, with 10 bases in between. Per the germline V gene, CDR1 is DFQATT and CDR2 is SNEGSKA (reference sequence). This CDR3 comprises 11 residues. Written as DNA, the CDR3 is TGCAGTCGGGGGCGCGACACTGAAGCTTTCTTT. It translates to CSRGRDTEAFF.

This chain joins TRBV27 and TRBJ2-7; possible D gene TRBD1, 5 bases. Germline CDR1 reads MNHEY; CDR2 reads SMNVEV (reference sequence). V lost 5 bases, J lost 1 base, and 12 bases lay in between. The CDR3 has 14 amino acids. The CDR3 DNA sequence: TGTGCCAGCAGTATCAGCCGACAGTCCTACGAGCAGTACTTC. Translating gives CASSISRQSYEQYF.

The V and J genes are TRBV6-2 or TRBV6-3 and TRBJ2-7; no firm D call. This CDR3 has 12 residues. V gave up 6 bases and J gave up 2 bases, with 8 bases separating them. Per germline, CDR1 MNHEY and CDR2 SVGEGT. The CDR3 DNA reads as TGTGCCAGCAGCCGAAGGACCTACGAGCAGTACTTC. Its translation: CASSRRTYEQYF.

The chain couples TRBV28 to TRBJ2-2, with a tentative D call TRBD1 (6 bases). This CDR3 has 16 residues. The germline CDR1 and CDR2 sequences are MDHEN and SYDVKM. V gave up 2 bases and J gave up 5 bases, with 15 bases separating them. The CDR3 bases are TGTGCCAGCAGTTTAGGGCAGGGGCATCAGACCGGGGAGCTGTTTTTT. Amino acid sequence: CASSLGQGHQTGELFF.

This clonotype has a handful of counts. This chain uses TRBV19 with TRBJ1-2; the D is unclear. The V end was cut by 6 bases, the J end by 9 bases, with 20 bases between. CDR3 length: 14 residues. CDR1 is LNHDA and CDR2 is SQIVND in the germline V gene (reference sequence). DNA of the CDR3: TGTGCCAGTAGAAACCTACCGGGTCTCCGGAGCTACACCTTC. This codes for CASRNLPGLRSYTF.

The chain has TRBV7-2 and TRBJ2-7, with a possible D match to TRBD2 (6 bases). Trimming took off 6 bases at V and 7 bases at J, with 16 bases between the two ends. The CDR3 covers 13 residues. CDR1 and CDR2 from the germline V gene are SGHTA and FQGNSA. The CDR3 region has the DNA TGTGCCAGCAGTTCGGGACTCCCCAGGGAGCAGTACTTC. It specifies CASSSGLPREQYF.

This clonotype was detected a few times. The CDR3 is CASTGGRQETQYF. CDR3 in DNA: TGTGCCAGCACGGGGGGGCGCCAAGAGACCCAGTACTTC. The genes are TRBV2 and TRBJ2-5; 8 bases match TRBD2. Germline assignment: CDR1 SNHLY and CDR2 FYNNEI. With 7 bases clipped from V and 1 base from J, the junction kept 2 bases outside the gene matches. This CDR3 comprises 13 residues. The whole variable domain, remainder taken from reference TRBV2 and TRBJ2-5, is EPEVTQTPSHQVTQMGQEVILRCVPISNHLYFYWYRQILGQKVEFLVSFYNNEISEKSEIFDDQFSVERPDGSNFTLKIRSTKLEDSAMYFCASTGGRQETQYFGPGTRLLVL.

The chain carries TRBV6-1 and TRBJ1-1; 7 nucleotides align to TRBD1. Germline V gene lookup returns CDR1 MNHNS and CDR2 SASEGT. The CDR3 runs to 13 residues. V lost 6 bases, J lost 3 bases, and 4 bases stayed unmatched. The CDR3 DNA sequence: TGTGCCAGCAGAACAGGGGCTCACACTGAAGCTTTCTTT. This encodes CASRTGAHTEAFF.

This clonotype occurred a few times. CDR3 coding DNA: TGTGCCAGCAGTTTGGATCGGGTGGTTGTGGGCTACACCTTC. Translated: CASSLDRVVVGYTF. The V call is TRBV28, the J call TRBJ1-2; D is unclear. Trimming pared 3 bases from V and 8 bases from J, leaving 16 bases between. This CDR3 contains 14 residues. Germline V gives CDR1 MDHEN, CDR2 SYDVKM.

The gene calls are TRBV7-2 and TRBJ2-5, with 11 nucleotides matching TRBD2. The CDR3 sequence is 17 residues long. The trim removed 8 bases at V and 5 bases at J, leaving 16 bases unmatched. CDR1 SGHTA and CDR2 FQGNSA come from the germline V gene. CDR3: CASSRGGLAVLGETQYF. The CDR3 bases are TGTGCCAGCTCACGGGGGGGACTAGCGGTCCTCGGGGAGACCCAGTACTTC.

This chain links TRBV7-8 with TRBJ1-5; no clear D. Per germline, CDR1 SGHVS and CDR2 FQNEAQ. V lost 2 bases, J lost 5 bases, and 7 bases lay in between. The CDR3 consists of 13 residues. The CDR3 DNA reads as TGTGCCAGCAGCTTAAGCTGGGATCAGCCCCAGCATTTT. It specifies CASSLSWDQPQHF.

This clonotype occurred a few times. The chain carries TRBV27 and TRBJ1-2; tentative D call: TRBD1 (5 bases). The germline gives CDR1 MNHEY, CDR2 SMNVEV (reference sequence). V shed 4 bases and J shed 7 bases, with 19 bases lying between them. The CDR3 loop spans 15 amino acids. CDR3 in DNA: TGTGCCAGCAGTTATCAATCCGGGATGCAGGGTGGCTACACCTTC. Amino acid sequence: CASSYQSGMQGGYTF.

This chain links TRBV7-2 with TRBJ1-2; 7 bases align to TRBD1. Trimming took 5 bases from V and 8 from J; bases not matched to a gene: 20. Germline lookup yields CDR1 SGHTA and CDR2 FQGNSA. CDR3 length: 17 amino acids. In DNA form, the CDR3 reads TGTGCCAGCAGCCCGCAGGGGGTGGTCCCCTTACGAGAGGGCTACACCTTC. It yields the protein CASSPQGVVPLREGYTF.

The rearrangement links TRBV4-1 to TRBJ1-6; weak D call: TRBD1 (6 bases). V was pared by 0 bases and J by 0 bases, with 9 bases between. Germline CDR1 reads MGHRA; CDR2 reads YSYEKL. The CDR3 totals 17 residues. DNA for the CDR3: TGCGCCAGCAGCCAAGAAGGGGGACGCTCCTATAATTCACCCCTCCACTTT. Translation: CASSQEGGRSYNSPLHF.

V usage is TRBV11-2 and J usage is TRBJ2-7, with 8 bases fitting TRBD2. After removal of 7 bases from V and 6 bases from J, the junction contained 17 bases not matched to a gene. CDR1 and CDR2 (germline): SGHAT, FQNNGV. CDR3 size: 16 residues. DNA for the CDR3: TGTGCCAGCACAAAGCCAGGGGCCGGACTAGCTGCCGAGCAGTACTTC. Translated: CASTKPGAGLAAEQYF.

This chain joins TRBV20-1 and TRBJ2-5; maybe TRBD2 (5 bases). CDR3 length equals 12 residues. Germline CDR1 and CDR2: DFQATT and SNEGSKA (reference sequence). With 2 bases removed from V and 4 bases from J, the gap between germline ends came to 8 bases. CDR3 nucleotides: TGCAGTGCTAGAAGCAGCGGAGAGACCCAGTACTTC. Protein product: CSARSSGETQYF.